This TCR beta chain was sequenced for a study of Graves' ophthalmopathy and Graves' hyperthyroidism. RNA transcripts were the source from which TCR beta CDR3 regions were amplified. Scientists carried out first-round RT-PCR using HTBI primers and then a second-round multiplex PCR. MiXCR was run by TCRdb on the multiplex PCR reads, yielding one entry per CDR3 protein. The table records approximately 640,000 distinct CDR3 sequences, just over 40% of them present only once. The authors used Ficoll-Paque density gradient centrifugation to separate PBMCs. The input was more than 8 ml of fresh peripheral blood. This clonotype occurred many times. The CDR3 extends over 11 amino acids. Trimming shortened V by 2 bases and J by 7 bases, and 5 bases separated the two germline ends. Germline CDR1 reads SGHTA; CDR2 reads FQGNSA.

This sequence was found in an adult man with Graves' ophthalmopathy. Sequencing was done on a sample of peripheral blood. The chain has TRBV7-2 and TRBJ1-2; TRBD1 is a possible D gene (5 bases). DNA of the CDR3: TGTGCCAGCAGCTTAAGGGGTGGCTACACCTTC. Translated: CASSLRGGYTF.